The 9 T cell receptor beta chains in this list originate from one sample, sequenced in a study of T cell repertoires in cytomegalovirus infection. MiXCR, applied by TCRdb to the reads, yields one record per CDR3 protein. Of 550,000 to 850,000 distinct CDR3 sequences listed, roughly 30% were seen once; the top ten hold around a sixth. No antigens are known for them. The sequences come from cultured PBMCs, collected from culture after CMV antigen stimulation. These receptor sequences come from a human donor in good health (CMV status not recorded). Some clones in this sample may be carry-over from other donors' samples.

The chain carries TRBV27 and TRBJ2-3; a weak D match, TRBD2 (5 bases). This CDR3 has 17 residues. V lost 5 bases and J 2 bases, leaving 20 bases between the germline ends. CDR1 and CDR2 from the germline V gene are MNHEY and SMNVEV (reference sequence). CDR3 loop: CASSPRGAGRPTDTQYF. CDR3 sequence (DNA): TGTGCCAGCAGTCCCCGGGGAGCCGGACGGCCCACAGATACGCAGTATTTT.

This clonotype appeared a few times. The chain carries TRBV10-3 and TRBJ1-2; 8 positions agree with TRBD1. The CDR3 runs 15 residues. Germline V gives CDR1 ENHRY, CDR2 SYGVKD. With V trimmed by 0 bases and J by 8 bases, 8 bases remained unmatched. The CDR3 sequence: CAISESLTGGRGYTF. CDR3 sequence (DNA): TGTGCCATCAGTGAGTCCCTCACAGGGGGACGGGGCTACACCTTC.

This clonotype was seen only once. Its ends do not fully match the called genes, so a read error is possible. The rearrangement joins TRBV2 to TRBJ2-3, with 8 bases aligning to TRBD2. Germline assignment: CDR1 SNHLY and CDR2 FYNNEI. This CDR3 region has 17 residues. CDR3 DNA: TGTGCCAGCAGTTCGCCGACGAGGGTAGCGGGATCAGACACGCAGTATTTT. Protein product: CASSSPTRVAGSDTQYF.

This clonotype was recorded a few times. This chain links TRBV27 with TRBJ2-1; D perhaps matches TRBD2 (6 bases). CDR1 and CDR2 from the germline V gene are MNHEY and SMNVEV (reference sequence). This CDR3 has 14 residues. Trimming took off 4 bases at V and 6 bases at J, with 13 bases between the two ends. As DNA, the CDR3 is TGTGCCAGCAGTTCGGGGGAGCCCAGCAATGAGCAGTTCTTC. This encodes CASSSGEPSNEQFF.

This chain joins TRBV24-1 and TRBJ1-1, with D uncertain. Germline assignment: CDR1 KGHDR and CDR2 SFDVKD. This CDR3 has 11 residues. V lost 10 bases to trimming and J lost 1 base, with 6 bases between them. The CDR3 DNA sequence: TGTGCCACAAGGAAGAACACTGAAGCTTTCTTT. Amino acids: CATRKNTEAFF.

This clonotype was seen many times. This chain joins TRBV7-2 and TRBJ2-3; the D is unclear. CDR3 length: 14 amino acids. Germline assignment: CDR1 SGHTA and CDR2 FQGNSA. V lost 1 base to trimming and J lost 6 bases, with 11 bases between them. The CDR3 DNA reads TGTGCCAGCAGCTTAGAGAGGTGGGCCGATACGCAGTATTTT. It translates to CASSLERWADTQYF.

The chain uses TRBV12-3 or TRBV12-4 and TRBJ2-5, with 10 bases matching TRBD1. The CDR3 is made up of 15 amino acids. J gave up 1 base and V 3 bases, and 2 bases lay outside the gene matches. The CDR3 is CASSLGTGVQETQYF. The CDR3 region has the DNA TGTGCCAGCAGTTTGGGGACAGGGGTCCAAGAGACCCAGTACTTC.

At least ten counts were recorded for this clonotype. The gene calls are TRBV7-8 and TRBJ1-2; D gene uncertain. The CDR3 sequence is 13 residues long. V dropped 3 bases and J dropped 0 bases, with 5 bases sitting between them. Looked up from germline, CDR1 is SGHVS and CDR2 is FQNEAQ. The CDR3 region is CASSFESNYGYTF. The CDR3 DNA follows: TGTGCCAGCAGCTTTGAGTCTAACTATGGCTACACCTTC.

This chain links TRBV5-6 with TRBJ2-7; TRBD2 aligns across 10 bases. V gave up 4 bases and J gave up 4 bases; unmatched junction bases: 8. Germline CDR1 and CDR2: SGHDT and YYEEEE. The CDR3 spans 15 residues. The CDR3 loop reads CASSPGLATRYEQYF. The CDR3 DNA sequence: TGTGCCAGCAGCCCGGGACTAGCGACACGGTACGAGCAGTACTTC. Variable domain in full (rest from reference TRBV5-6 and TRBJ2-7): DAGVTQSPTHLIKTRGQQVTLRCSPKSGHDTVSWYQQALGQGPQFIFQYYEEEERQRGNFPDRFSGHQFPNYSSELNVNALLLGDSALYLCASSPGLATRYEQYFGPGTRLTVT.